These 3 T cell receptor beta chains came from one sample sequenced in a study of blood T cell repertoires in COVID-19. Method: immunoSEQ multiplex PCR; TCRdb's copy keeps in-frame clones and lacks some. The table shows tens of thousands of clones, with around 88% occurring only once. Sequencing was performed on peripheral blood. The receptors were gathered from a woman in her 70s with acute or convalescent COVID-19.

The gene calls are TRBV5-1 and TRBJ1-5; the D is unclear. Trimming removed 4 bases from V and 0 bases from J, with 20 bases in between. The CDR3 is 18 residues long. CDR1 and CDR2 (germline): SGHRS, YFSETQ. CDR3 sequence: CASSPGIAADYSNQPQHF. The CDR3, as DNA: TGCGCCAGCAGCCCCGGGATCGCAGCAGACTATAGCAATCAGCCCCAGCATTTT.

The chain uses TRBV15 and TRBJ2-7; 7 positions match TRBD1. V shed 3 bases, J shed 2 bases, and the junction held 4 bases outside the gene matches. CDR3 length: 14 amino acids. Germline CDR1 LNHNV, CDR2 YYDKDF (reference sequence). The CDR3 DNA sequence: TGTGCCACCAGCAGTAGGGGGCTCGCCTACGAGCAGTACTTC. The encoded protein is CATSSRGLAYEQYF.

This clone was recorded once. The chain employs TRBV5-1 and TRBJ1-6, with 7 positions matching TRBD1. The CDR3 is 14 amino acids. After removal of 5 bases from V and 10 bases from J, the junction contained 9 bases not matched to a gene. Germline assignment: CDR1 SGHRS and CDR2 YFSETQ. CDR3 sequence reads: CASRTEGARSPLHF. The CDR3 nucleotides read TGCGCCAGCAGGACGGAGGGGGCGAGGTCACCCCTCCACTTT.